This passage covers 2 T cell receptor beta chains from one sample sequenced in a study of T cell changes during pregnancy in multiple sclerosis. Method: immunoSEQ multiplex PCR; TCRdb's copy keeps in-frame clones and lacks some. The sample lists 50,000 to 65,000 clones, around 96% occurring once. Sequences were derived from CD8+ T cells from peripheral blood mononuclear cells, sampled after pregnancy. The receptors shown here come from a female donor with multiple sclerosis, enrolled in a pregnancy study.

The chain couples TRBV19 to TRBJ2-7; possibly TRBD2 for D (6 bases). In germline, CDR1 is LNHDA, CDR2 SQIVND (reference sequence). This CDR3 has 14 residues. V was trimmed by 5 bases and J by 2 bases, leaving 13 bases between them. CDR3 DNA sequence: TGTGCCAGTAGTGGGAGCGGGTCTACCTACGAGCAGTACTTC. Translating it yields CASSGSGSTYEQYF.

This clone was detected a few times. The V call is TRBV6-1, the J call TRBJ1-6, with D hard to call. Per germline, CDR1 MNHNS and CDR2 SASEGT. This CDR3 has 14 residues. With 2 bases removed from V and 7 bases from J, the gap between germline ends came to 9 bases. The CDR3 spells CASSELLENSPLHF. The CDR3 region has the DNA TGTGCCAGCAGTGAACTCCTGGAGAATTCACCCCTCCACTTT.